The 2 T cell receptor beta chains below come from one sample, sequenced in a study of T cells in Graves' hyperthyroidism and ophthalmopathy. The TCR beta CDR3 regions underwent amplification using RNA transcripts as the source. A set of HTBI primers served as the primers for a first-round RT-PCR of the TCR CDR3. Via MiXCR, TCRdb re-called the multiplex PCR reads, giving one row per CDR3 protein. The sample gives about 420,000 distinct CDR3 sequences, 15% to 18% of which show up once; approximately 7.5% is in the top ten. What was sequenced was blood. Every receptor here comes from a woman aged 18 to 35 with Graves' hyperthyroidism.

This clonotype was detected only a few times. J is TRBJ2-1 and V is TRBV25-1, with 8 bases aligning to TRBD1. Germline V gene data show CDR1 as MGHDK and CDR2 as SYGVNS. The junction had 6 bases not matched to a gene; V was cut back by 3 bases and J by 2 bases. The CDR3 is 16 residues long. The CDR3 protein is CASSDPTGATYNEQFF. CDR3 bases: TGTGCCAGCAGTGATCCGACAGGGGCGACCTACAATGAGCAGTTCTTC.

This clonotype was detected ten times or more. The V gene is TRBV20-1, the J gene TRBJ1-1, with a possible D match to TRBD1 (6 bases). V was cut by 2 bases and J by 2 bases, with 15 bases left in between. CDR1 and CDR2 from the germline V gene are DFQATT and SNEGSKA (reference sequence). The CDR3 length is 15 residues. The CDR3: CSARSTRTDNTEAFF. The CDR3 nucleotides are TGCAGTGCTAGATCAACCCGGACAGACAACACTGAAGCTTTCTTT.